This T cell receptor (beta chain) came from a study of vaccination and CD4 T cells after COVID-19. Study in general: Overlapping spike peptides served as the stimulus for the cells. These peptides came from SARS-CoV-2 and from the common cold coronaviruses HCoV-NL63, HCoV-OC43 and HCoV-229E. Overall study results and limits: For convalescent patients, a median about 86% of reactive clones surfaced exclusively after vaccination.

On this clonotype: Its antigen is still unknown.

Treatment of the sample: approximately nine-day PBMC culture with coronavirus spike peptide pools or control peptides (ViraFEST assay). Researchers used the Oncomine TCR Beta short-read assay to sequence DNA from cultured CD4+ T cells. TCRdb independently ran MiXCR on the PCR reads; one entry per CDR3 protein. Among 15,000 to 20,000 distinct CDR3 sequences listed, roughly 45% were seen once. The CDR3 sequence is 15 residues long. Germline loops: CDR1 SEHNR, CDR2 FQNEAQ (reference sequence). V trimming: 5 bases; J trimming: 6 bases; junction bases outside the gene matches: 4. This TCR derives from a human donor who had recovered from COVID-19. The V gene is TRBV7-9, the J gene TRBJ2-1; 13 nucleotides agree with TRBD2. Material: CD4+ T cells from blood, cultured in vitro, obtained before SARS-CoV-2 vaccination. CDR3 sequence reads: CASSQGTSGINEQFF. In DNA form, the CDR3 reads TGTGCCAGCAGCCAAGGGACTAGCGGGATCAATGAGCAGTTCTTC.